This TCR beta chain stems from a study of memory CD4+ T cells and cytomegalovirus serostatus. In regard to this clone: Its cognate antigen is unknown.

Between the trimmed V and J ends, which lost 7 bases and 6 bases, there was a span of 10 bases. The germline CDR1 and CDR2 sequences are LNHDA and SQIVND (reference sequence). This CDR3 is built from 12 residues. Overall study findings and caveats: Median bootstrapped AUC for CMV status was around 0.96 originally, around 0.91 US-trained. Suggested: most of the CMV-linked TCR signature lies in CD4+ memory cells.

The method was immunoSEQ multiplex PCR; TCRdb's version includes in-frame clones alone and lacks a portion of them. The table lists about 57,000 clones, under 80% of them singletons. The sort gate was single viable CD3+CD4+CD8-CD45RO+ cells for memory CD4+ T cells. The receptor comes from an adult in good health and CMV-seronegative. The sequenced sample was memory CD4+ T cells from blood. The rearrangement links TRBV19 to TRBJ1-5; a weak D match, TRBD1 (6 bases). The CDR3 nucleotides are TGTGCCAGTAAGGGGGGGGGTCAGCCCCAGCATTTT. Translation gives CASKGGGQPQHF.